This entry lists 25 T cell receptor beta chains sequenced from one sample in a study of T cells after yellow fever vaccination. TCRdb itself ran the 5' RACE reads through MiXCR, one entry per CDR3 protein. The table lists about 310,000 distinct CDR3 sequences, roughly 3.5% of them singletons. The sequences come from PBMCs, collected on the day of the yellow fever booster vaccination. Every receptor here comes from a man younger than 35 who received the YFV17D yellow fever vaccine.

This clonotype was detected a few times. The chain combines TRBV5-6 with TRBJ2-3, with 7 bases identical to TRBD2. The CDR3 is 16 residues long. Germline values: CDR1 SGHDT, CDR2 YYEEEE. J was trimmed by 2 bases and V by 0 bases; bases with no gene match: 6. DNA of the CDR3: TGTGCCAGCAGCTTGGCCGTACTAGCGAACACAGATACGCAGTATTTT. Translation: CASSLAVLANTDTQYF.

The chain is built from TRBV12-3 or TRBV12-4 and TRBJ2-7; TRBD1 matches at 9 bases. CDR3 size: 14 residues. The V gene end was trimmed by 4 bases and the J gene end by 3 bases; junction bases not matched to a gene: 4. The CDR3 loop is CASSSQGADYEQYF. CDR3 DNA: TGTGCCAGCAGTTCACAGGGGGCAGACTACGAGCAGTACTTC.

At least ten counts were recorded for this clonotype. This chain links TRBV7-3 with TRBJ2-3; the D is unclear. V gave up 0 bases and J gave up 2 bases, with 3 bases separating them. The germline V gene has CDR1 SGHTA and CDR2 FQGTGA. This CDR3 contains 13 residues. This CDR3 reads CASSLTNTDTQYF. The CDR3 bases are TGTGCCAGCAGCTTAACGAACACAGATACGCAGTATTTT.

This clonotype appeared many times. This chain uses TRBV5-5 with TRBJ1-4; D unclear. This CDR3 spans 12 amino acids. Germline V gene sequence: CDR1 SGHKS, CDR2 YYEKEE (reference sequence). V was clipped by 4 bases and J by 5 bases, with 6 bases between them. For the CDR3, the DNA is TGTGCCAGCAGCCTCATGAATGAAAAACTGTTTTTT. Protein: CASSLMNEKLFF.

The table lists this clonotype with a few counts. The chain employs TRBV7-6 and TRBJ2-1, with TRBD2 matching over 15 bases. Per the germline V gene, CDR1 is SGHVS and CDR2 is FNYEAQ. V shed 5 bases and J 6 bases; nucleotides not matched to a gene: 11. This CDR3 spans 18 amino acids. The CDR3, as DNA: TGTGCCAGCAGCCCCTTTGCCGGACTAGCGGGGGGGACCAATGAGCAGTTCTTC. Its protein product is CASSPFAGLAGGTNEQFF.

This clonotype occurred many times. This chain connects TRBV2 to TRBJ1-1; D is unclear. The V end lost 9 bases, the J end lost 4 bases, and 9 bases lay between the germline ends. CDR3 length: 11 amino acids. Germline lookup yields CDR1 SNHLY and CDR2 FYNNEI. In DNA form, the CDR3 reads TGTGCCAGTGGGAAAGGCACTGAAGCTTTCTTT. It encodes CASGKGTEAFF.

The table lists this clonotype with many counts. The J gene is TRBJ2-7, the V gene TRBV5-1; D is unclear. The CDR3 runs 14 residues. Germline CDR1 and CDR2: SGHRS and YFSETQ. V was pared by 2 bases and J by 3 bases, with 12 bases between. The DNA for the CDR3 is TGCGCCAGCAGCTTACTTGCCAACGGCTACGAGCAGTACTTC. Its protein is CASSLLANGYEQYF.

This clonotype has ten or more counts. The chain combines TRBV7-9 with TRBJ2-7; D not resolved. Between the trimmed V and J ends, which lost 3 bases and 0 bases, there was a span of 6 bases. The CDR3 contains 13 residues. Germline CDR1 and CDR2: SEHNR and FQNEAQ (reference sequence). The CDR3 coding sequence is TGTGCCAGCAGCTTGTACAGCTCCTACGAGCAGTACGTC. Residues: CASSLYSSYEQYV.

This clonotype has a handful of counts. The V call is TRBV18, the J call TRBJ1-1, with D possibly matching TRBD1 (6 bases). Germline V CDR1 and CDR2: KGHSH, LQKENI. Trimming shortened V by 3 bases and J by 3 bases, and 14 bases separated the two germline ends. The CDR3 totals 15 residues. In DNA, the CDR3 is TGTGCCAGCTCACCGGCCGGGGGCGGGGACACTGAAGCTTTCTTT. It translates to CASSPAGGGDTEAFF. The full variable domain, with the rest looked up from reference TRBV18 and TRBJ1-1, is NAGVMQNPRHLVRRRGQEARLRCSPMKGHSHVYWYRQLPEEGLKFMVYLQKENIIDESGMPKERFSAEFPKEGPSILRIQQVVRGDSAAYFCASSPAGGGDTEAFFGQGTRLTVV.

This chain links TRBV19 with TRBJ2-3; 8 bases map to TRBD2. J was trimmed by 5 bases and V by 3 bases; bases with no gene match: 16. CDR3 length equals 18 residues. The V gene's germline CDR1 is LNHDA and CDR2 SQIVND (reference sequence). The CDR3 coding sequence is TGTGCCAGTAGTATCGGGCGTCTGACCGGGGGGGAGAAAGATACGCAGTATTTT. This codes for CASSIGRLTGGEKDTQYF.

This clonotype turned up a few times. The chain employs TRBV28 and TRBJ1-1; D call uncertain. V was cut by 6 bases and J by 11 bases, with 13 bases left in between. This CDR3 spans 11 amino acids. Germline lookup yields CDR1 MDHEN and CDR2 SYDVKM. The CDR3 DNA reads as TGTGCCAGCAGCTTAGCCCGGGCGGCTTTCTTT. It translates to CASSLARAAFF.

This clonotype has more than one count but fewer than ten. This chain links TRBV2 with TRBJ1-5; D possibly corresponds to TRBD1 (5 bases). The germline V and J ends were trimmed by 4 bases and 8 bases, with 15 bases remaining between them. CDR3 length: 14 amino acids. The germline V gene has CDR1 SNHLY and CDR2 FYNNEI. CDR3 sequence (DNA): TGTGCCAGCAGTGGTGCAGGGCGAAGGGAGCCCCAGCATTTT. Residues: CASSGAGRREPQHF.

CDR3 amino acids: CASGPAGGNNEQFF. CDR3 coding DNA: TGTGCCAGCGGACCGGCAGGCGGAAACAATGAGCAGTTCTTC. The chain is built from TRBV6-1 and TRBJ2-1; D call uncertain. The CDR3 length is 14 residues. Trimming left V 8 bases short and J 5 bases short, with 16 bases between. Germline V gene sequence: CDR1 MNHNS, CDR2 SASEGT.

This clonotype occurred many times. This chain links TRBV5-1 with TRBJ2-1, with 7 bases identical to TRBD2. Germline V gene lookup returns CDR1 SGHRS and CDR2 YFSETQ. The CDR3 totals 15 residues. V gave up 2 bases and J gave up 4 bases; unmatched junction bases: 6. In DNA form, the CDR3 reads TGCGCCAGCAGCTTAAGCGGGGTGGGTTACAATGAGCAGTTCTTC. Amino acids: CASSLSGVGYNEQFF.

Many counts were recorded for this clonotype. The DNA for the CDR3 is TGCGCCAGCAGCTGGCAGGGGGCTCCTTCCGAGCAGTACTTC. Its protein product is CASSWQGAPSEQYF. This chain connects TRBV5-1 to TRBJ2-7; 8 bases are shared with TRBD1. The CDR3 contains 14 residues. V shed 3 bases, J shed 6 bases, and the junction held 8 bases outside the gene matches. Germline V gene lookup returns CDR1 SGHRS and CDR2 YFSETQ.

About this clonotype: A much larger clone lies a single base off, so this may be a read error. The rearrangement links TRBV7-3 to TRBJ1-1; a weak D match, TRBD1 (6 bases). CDR1 and CDR2 (germline): SGHTA, FQGTGA. This CDR3 spans 15 amino acids. V was cut by 2 bases and J by 6 bases, with 16 bases left in between. In DNA, the CDR3 is TGTGCCAGCAGCTTATATCCAGAGGGACACTCTGAAGCTTTCTTT. It codes for CASSLYPEGHSEAFF.

The table lists this clonotype with many counts. J is TRBJ2-1 and V is TRBV6-4, with D perhaps TRBD1 or TRBD2 (6 bases each). This CDR3 is 17 amino acids long. V lost 0 bases and J lost 0, with 12 bases in between. Germline CDR1 is MRHNA and CDR2 is SNTAGT. The CDR3 region has the DNA TGTGCCAGCAGTGACTCGCACGAGGGGGGCTCCTACAATGAGCAGTTCTTC. This translates into CASSDSHEGGSYNEQFF.

This clonotype was recorded many times. The chain uses TRBV7-9 and TRBJ1-3, with a weak D call TRBD1 (6 bases). The CDR3 spans 18 residues. Trimming cost V 6 bases and J 0 bases, with 21 bases left between them. Per the germline V gene, CDR1 is SEHNR and CDR2 is FQNEAQ (reference sequence). CDR3 region: CASSSTYLDSTSGNTIYF. CDR3 nucleotide sequence: TGTGCCAGCAGTTCAACTTATCTGGACAGCACCTCTGGAAACACCATATATTTT.

This clonotype came up a few times. V is TRBV20-1 and J is TRBJ2-1; no clear D gene. The CDR3 covers 13 residues. Germline lookup yields CDR1 DFQATT and CDR2 SNEGSKA (reference sequence). The V and J ends lost 2 bases and 2 bases respectively, with 7 bases between them. The CDR3 here is CSARLHTYNEQFF. The CDR3, as DNA: TGCAGTGCTAGACTGCATACCTACAATGAGCAGTTCTTC.

In the case of this clonotype: A much larger clone lies one base from this, so it may be a read error. A read error is likely, as this CDR3 ends without the conserved phenylalanine or tryptophan. This chain connects TRBV7-2 to TRBJ2-3, with D possibly TRBD1 on 5 matching bases. The germline V gene has CDR1 SGHTA and CDR2 FQGNSA. The CDR3 extends over 15 amino acids. The V gene lost 1 base and the J gene lost 7 bases, with 15 bases spanning the gap. CDR3 nucleotides: TGTGCCAGCAGCTTAGATCTCACAGGATCATATACGCAGTATTCT. Translation: CASSLDLTGSYTQYS.

This clonotype was detected many times. The chain joins TRBV19 to TRBJ1-5, with 8 bases lining up with TRBD1. The CDR3 contains 15 residues. From germline, CDR1 is LNHDA and CDR2 SQIVND (reference sequence). J lost 8 bases, V lost 6 bases, and 12 bases had no gene match. As DNA, the CDR3 is TGTGCCAGTAGACCCGGGACAGGCGCTCCAGAGCCCCAGCATTTT. It is translated as CASRPGTGAPEPQHF.

This clonotype has just a few counts. The rearrangement joins TRBV12-3 or TRBV12-4 to TRBJ1-1, with TRBD1 matching 7 bases. The CDR3 has 14 amino acids. Trimming at V came to 7 bases and at J to 0 bases, leaving 5 bases not matched to a gene. CDR3: CASTRDSMNTEAFF. The CDR3, as DNA: TGTGCCAGCACACGGGACAGCATGAACACTGAAGCTTTCTTT.

This clonotype was counted ten times or more. In DNA, the CDR3 is TGCGCCAGCAGCCAAGATGAAACTGAAGCTTTCTTT. Amino acid sequence: CASSQDETEAFF. The J gene is TRBJ1-1, the V gene TRBV4-3; D unresolved. The V gene lost 0 bases and the J gene lost 5 bases, with 4 bases spanning the gap. CDR1 and CDR2 (germline): LGHNA, YSLEER. This CDR3 contains 12 residues.

DNA of the CDR3: TGTGCCAGCAGTCCAGGGACATATTCTAACTATGGCTACACCTTC. It yields the protein CASSPGTYSNYGYTF. This rearrangement joins TRBV12-3 or TRBV12-4 to TRBJ1-2, with a weak D call TRBD1 (6 bases). V dropped 5 bases and J dropped 0 bases, with 13 bases sitting between them. The length of the CDR3 is 15 residues.

There are a few counts of this clonotype. The chain recombines TRBV29-1 with TRBJ1-1, with 9 bases aligning to TRBD1. Germline V gene lookup returns CDR1 SQVTM and CDR2 ANQGSEA. V lost 7 bases, J lost 6 bases, and 6 bases stayed unmatched. There are 12 residues in the CDR3. The CDR3 DNA reads as TGCAGCGCCGGGACAGGGTACGCTGAAGCTTTCTTT. This codes for CSAGTGYAEAFF. The variable domain in full, with the rest retrieved from reference TRBV29-1 and TRBJ1-1, is SAVISQKPSRDICQRGTSLTIQCQVDSQVTMMFWYRQQPGQSLTLIATANQGSEATYESGFVIDKFPISRPNLTFSTLTVSNMSPEDSSIYLCSAGTGYAEAFFGQGTRLTVV.